A single TCR beta chain is shown here with its context. Per the original data handling: Amplification from reference gene primers served as the basis for estimated nucleated cell counts. Clones were sequenced by immunoSEQ multiplex PCR, and TCRdb holds only the in-frame ones, with some missing. For V, J and clone size, that table is used; D and trimming come from the DNA. The sample consists of a few hundred thousand clones, roughly 90% of them appearing once. This entry belongs to a study of blood T cell repertoires in COVID-19. Study at large: From the United States, Italy and Spain came samples of acute and convalescent COVID-19. The cDNA or gDNA used as material had been derived from T cells, B-cell-depleted T cells, or PBMCs.

This receptor was identified in a woman in her sixties or seventies with COVID-19, enrolled during active disease. Sequenced sample: peripheral blood.

The CDR3 spells CASSLVGTVYEAFF. In DNA form, the CDR3 reads TGCGCCAGCAGCTTGGTAGGGACAGTGTATGAAGCTTTCTTT. This rearrangement joins TRBV5-1 to TRBJ1-1, with 7 bases matching TRBD1. V shed 0 bases, J shed 7 bases, and the junction held 6 bases outside the gene matches. The germline V gene encodes CDR1 SGHRS and CDR2 YFSETQ. CDR3 length equals 14 residues.